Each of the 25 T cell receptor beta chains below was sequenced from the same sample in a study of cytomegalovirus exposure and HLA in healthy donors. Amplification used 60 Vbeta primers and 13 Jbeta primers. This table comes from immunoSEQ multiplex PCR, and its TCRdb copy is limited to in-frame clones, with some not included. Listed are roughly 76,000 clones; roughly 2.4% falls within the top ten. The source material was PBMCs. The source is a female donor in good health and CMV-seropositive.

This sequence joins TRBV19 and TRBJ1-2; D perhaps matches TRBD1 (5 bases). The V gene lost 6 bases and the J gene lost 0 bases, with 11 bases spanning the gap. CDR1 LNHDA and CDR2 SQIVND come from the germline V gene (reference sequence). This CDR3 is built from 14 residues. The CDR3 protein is CASSRDSTNYGYTF. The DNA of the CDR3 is TGTGCCAGTAGCCGGGACTCTACTAACTATGGCTACACCTTC.

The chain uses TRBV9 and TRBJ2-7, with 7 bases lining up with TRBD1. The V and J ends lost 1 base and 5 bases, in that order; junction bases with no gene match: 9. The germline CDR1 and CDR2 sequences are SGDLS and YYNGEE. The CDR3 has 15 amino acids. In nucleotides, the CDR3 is TGTGCCAGCAGCGTAACGGGCAGGGGGTCCGACGAGCAGTACTTC. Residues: CASSVTGRGSDEQYF. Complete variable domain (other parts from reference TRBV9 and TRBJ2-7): DSGVTQTPKHLITATGQRVTLRCSPRSGDLSVYWYQQSLDQGLQFLIQYYNGEERAKGNILERFSAQQFPDLHSELNLSSLELGDSALYFCASSVTGRGSDEQYFGPGTRLTVT.

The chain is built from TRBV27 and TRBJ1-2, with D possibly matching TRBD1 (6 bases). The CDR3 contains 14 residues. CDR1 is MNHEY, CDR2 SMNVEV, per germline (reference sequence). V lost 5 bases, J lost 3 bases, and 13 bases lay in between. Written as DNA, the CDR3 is TGTGCCAGCAGTCCTCCCCGACAGGACTATGGCTACACCTTC. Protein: CASSPPRQDYGYTF.

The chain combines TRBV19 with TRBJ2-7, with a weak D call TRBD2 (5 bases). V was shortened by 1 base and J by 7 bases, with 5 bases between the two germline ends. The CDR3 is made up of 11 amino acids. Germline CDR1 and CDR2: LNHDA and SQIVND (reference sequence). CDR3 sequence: CASSIGEEQYF. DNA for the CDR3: TGTGCCAGTAGTATAGGGGAGGAGCAGTACTTC.

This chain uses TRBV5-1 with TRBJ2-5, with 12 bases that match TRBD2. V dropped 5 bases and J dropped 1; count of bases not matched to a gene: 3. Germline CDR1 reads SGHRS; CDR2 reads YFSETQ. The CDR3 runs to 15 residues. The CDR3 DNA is TGCGCCAGCAGGACTAGCGGGGGTTTCCAAGAGACCCAGTACTTC. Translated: CASRTSGGFQETQYF.

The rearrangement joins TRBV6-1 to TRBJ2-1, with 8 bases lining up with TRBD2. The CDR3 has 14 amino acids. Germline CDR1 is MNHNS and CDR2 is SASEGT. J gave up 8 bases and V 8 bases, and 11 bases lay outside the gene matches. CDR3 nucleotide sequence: TGTGCCAGCGACCCGGGGCGGGAGGCCCATGAGCAGTTCTTC. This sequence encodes CASDPGREAHEQFF.

The DNA for the CDR3 is TGCAGCGTTTCACAGGGCTGGGGGTACGAGCAGTACTTC. The encoded protein is CSVSQGWGYEQYF. The rearrangement joins TRBV29-1 to TRBJ2-7, with D tentatively TRBD1 (6 bases). This CDR3 has 13 residues. The germline V and J ends were trimmed by 5 bases and 4 bases, with 15 bases remaining between them. Germline assignment: CDR1 SQVTM and CDR2 ANQGSEA.

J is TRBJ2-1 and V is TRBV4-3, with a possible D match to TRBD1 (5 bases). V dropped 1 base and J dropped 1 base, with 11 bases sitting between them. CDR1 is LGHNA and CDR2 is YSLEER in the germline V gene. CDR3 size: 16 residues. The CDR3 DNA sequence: TGCGCCAGCAGCCAAGGACAGTTCCCATCCTACAATGAGCAGTTCTTC. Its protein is CASSQGQFPSYNEQFF.

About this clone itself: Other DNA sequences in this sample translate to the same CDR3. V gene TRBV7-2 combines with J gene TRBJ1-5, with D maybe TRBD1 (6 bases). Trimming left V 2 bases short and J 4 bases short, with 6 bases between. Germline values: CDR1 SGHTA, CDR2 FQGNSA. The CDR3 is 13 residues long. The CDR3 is CASSLTGNQPQHF. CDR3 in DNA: TGTGCCAGCAGCTTAACAGGGAATCAGCCCCAGCATTTT.

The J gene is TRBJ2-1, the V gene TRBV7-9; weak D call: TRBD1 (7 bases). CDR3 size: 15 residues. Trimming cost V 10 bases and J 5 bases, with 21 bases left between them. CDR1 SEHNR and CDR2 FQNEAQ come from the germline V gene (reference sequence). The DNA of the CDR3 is TGTGCCACGACGGAGGGGACAGCAGTTAACAATGAGCAGTTCTTC. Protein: CATTEGTAVNNEQFF.

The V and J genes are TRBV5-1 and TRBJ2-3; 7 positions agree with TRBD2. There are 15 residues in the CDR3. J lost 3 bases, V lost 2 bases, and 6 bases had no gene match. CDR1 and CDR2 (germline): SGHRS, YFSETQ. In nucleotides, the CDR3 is TGCGCCAGCAGCTTAGTTCAGCGGGATACAGATACGCAGTATTTT. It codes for CASSLVQRDTDTQYF.

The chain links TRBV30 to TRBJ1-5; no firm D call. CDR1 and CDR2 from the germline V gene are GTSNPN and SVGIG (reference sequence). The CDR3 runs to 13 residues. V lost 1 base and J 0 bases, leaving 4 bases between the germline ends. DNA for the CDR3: TGTGCCTGGAGTGCGGGTAGCAATCAGCCCCAGCATTTT. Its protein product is CAWSAGSNQPQHF.

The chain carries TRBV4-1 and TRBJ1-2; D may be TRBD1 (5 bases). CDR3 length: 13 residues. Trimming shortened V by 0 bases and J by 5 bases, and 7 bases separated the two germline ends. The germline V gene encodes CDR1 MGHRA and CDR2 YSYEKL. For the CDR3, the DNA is TGCGCCAGCAGCCAAGAAAGGGGATATGGCTACACCTTC. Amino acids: CASSQERGYGYTF.

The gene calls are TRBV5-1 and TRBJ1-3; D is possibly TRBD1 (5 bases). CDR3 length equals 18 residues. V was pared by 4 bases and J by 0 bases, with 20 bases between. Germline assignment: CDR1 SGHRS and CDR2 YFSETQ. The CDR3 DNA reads TGCGCCAGCAGCGGAGGTTATGGGGGGTTACACTCTGGAAACACCATATATTTT. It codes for CASSGGYGGLHSGNTIYF.

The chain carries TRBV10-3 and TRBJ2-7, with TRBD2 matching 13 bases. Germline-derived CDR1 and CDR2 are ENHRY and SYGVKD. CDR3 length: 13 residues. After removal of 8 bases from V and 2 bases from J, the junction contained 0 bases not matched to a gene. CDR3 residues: CAIGLAGAYEQYF. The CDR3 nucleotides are TGTGCCATCGGACTAGCGGGGGCCTACGAGCAGTACTTC.

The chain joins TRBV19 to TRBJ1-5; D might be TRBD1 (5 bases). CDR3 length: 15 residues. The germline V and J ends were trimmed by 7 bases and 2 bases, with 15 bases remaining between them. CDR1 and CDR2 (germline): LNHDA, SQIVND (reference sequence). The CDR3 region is CASTQGLFGNQPQHF. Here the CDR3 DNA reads TGTGCCAGTACGCAGGGACTGTTTGGCAATCAGCCCCAGCATTTT.

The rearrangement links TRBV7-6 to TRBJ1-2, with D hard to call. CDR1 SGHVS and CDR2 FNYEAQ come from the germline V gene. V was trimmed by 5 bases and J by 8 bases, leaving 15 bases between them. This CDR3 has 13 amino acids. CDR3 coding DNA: TGTGCCAGCAGCCGCGACGGGTCGGAGGGCTACACCTTC. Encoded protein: CASSRDGSEGYTF.

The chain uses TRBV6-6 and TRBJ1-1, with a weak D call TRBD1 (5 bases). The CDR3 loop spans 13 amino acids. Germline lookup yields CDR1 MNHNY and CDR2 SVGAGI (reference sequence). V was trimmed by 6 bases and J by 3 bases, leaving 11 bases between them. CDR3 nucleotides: TGTGCCAGCAGCCAAGGGGCTTACACTGAAGCTTTCTTT. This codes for CASSQGAYTEAFF.

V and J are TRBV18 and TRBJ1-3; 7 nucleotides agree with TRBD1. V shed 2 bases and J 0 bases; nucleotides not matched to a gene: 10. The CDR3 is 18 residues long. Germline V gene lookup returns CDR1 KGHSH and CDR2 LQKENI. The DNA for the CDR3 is TGTGCCAGCTCACCAATGGCCATGACAGGGCTCTCTGGAAACACCATATATTTT. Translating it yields CASSPMAMTGLSGNTIYF. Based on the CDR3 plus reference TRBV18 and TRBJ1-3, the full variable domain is NAGVMQNPRHLVRRRGQEARLRCSPMKGHSHVYWYRQLPEEGLKFMVYLQKENIIDESGMPKERFSAEFPKEGPSILRIQQVVRGDSAAYFCASSPMAMTGLSGNTIYFGEGSWLTVV.

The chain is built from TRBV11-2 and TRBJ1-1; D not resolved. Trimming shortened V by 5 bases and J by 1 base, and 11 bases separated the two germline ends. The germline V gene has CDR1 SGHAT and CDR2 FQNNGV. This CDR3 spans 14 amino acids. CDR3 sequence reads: CASSTAAENTEAFF. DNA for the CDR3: TGTGCCAGCAGCACCGCGGCAGAGAACACTGAAGCTTTCTTT.

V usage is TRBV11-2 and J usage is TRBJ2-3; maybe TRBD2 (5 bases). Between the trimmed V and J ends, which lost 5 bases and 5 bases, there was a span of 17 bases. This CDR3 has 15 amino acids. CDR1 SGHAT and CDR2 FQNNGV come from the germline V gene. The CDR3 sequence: CASSLARGRGDTQYF. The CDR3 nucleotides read TGTGCCAGCAGCCTCGCGCGAGGGCGAGGAGATACGCAGTATTTT.

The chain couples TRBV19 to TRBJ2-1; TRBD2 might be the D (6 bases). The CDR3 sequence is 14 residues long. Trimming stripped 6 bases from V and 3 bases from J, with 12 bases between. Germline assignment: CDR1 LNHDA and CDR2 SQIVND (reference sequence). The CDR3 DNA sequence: TGTGCCAGTAGCGAGCGGGTACTCTACAATGAGCAGTTCTTC. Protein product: CASSERVLYNEQFF.

The CDR3 coding sequence is TGTGCCAGTATGCAGACAGGGGGCGCAGATGGCTACACCTTC. This gives the protein CASMQTGGADGYTF. The chain combines TRBV19 with TRBJ1-2; 10 positions match TRBD1. Per the germline V gene, CDR1 is LNHDA and CDR2 is SQIVND (reference sequence). Losses at the gene ends were 7 bases for V and 6 bases for J; bases not matched to a gene: 8. The CDR3 extends over 14 amino acids.

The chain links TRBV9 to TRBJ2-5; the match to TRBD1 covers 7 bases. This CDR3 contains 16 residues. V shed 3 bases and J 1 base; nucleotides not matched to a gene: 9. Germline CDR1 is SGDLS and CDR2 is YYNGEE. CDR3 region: CASSATGTAIQETQYF. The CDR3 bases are TGTGCCAGCAGCGCCACCGGGACAGCCATCCAAGAGACCCAGTACTTC.

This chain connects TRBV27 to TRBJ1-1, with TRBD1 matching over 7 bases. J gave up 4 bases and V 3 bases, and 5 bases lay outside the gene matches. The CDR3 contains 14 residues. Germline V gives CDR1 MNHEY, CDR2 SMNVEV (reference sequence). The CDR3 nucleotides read TGTGCCAGCAGTTTCGTAGGGGGCGGCACTGAAGCTTTCTTT. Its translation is CASSFVGGGTEAFF.